A selection of T cell receptor beta chains follows, all from one sample in a study of cytomegalovirus exposure and HLA in healthy donors. Libraries were prepared by immunoSEQ multiplex PCR; TCRdb keeps only in-frame clonotypes and omits some of them. Among 210,000 or so clones listed, over 65% were seen once. The sample consisted of PBMCs. The receptors shown here come from a human donor in good health. Each CDR3 is given with its conserved first and last residue. Each record gives: J gene, D gene, V gene, clone size, CDR3 DNA, CDR3 protein. D genes are given only for firm matches. Where a row states a size, it is once, few, many or the class of an expanded clone; other rows omit it.

J gene: TRBJ2-5; D gene: .; V gene: TRBV2; clone size: .; CDR3 DNA: TGTGCCAGCAGTGAATTCCGGCCGCTCAAGAGGGAGACCCAGTACTTC; CDR3 protein: CASSEFRPLKRETQYF
J gene: TRBJ2-1; D gene: TRBD2; V gene: TRBV6-4; clone size: few; CDR3 DNA: TGTGCCAGCAGTGTCAGCGGGACTAGCGAAGTTAATGAGCAGTTCTTC; CDR3 protein: CASSVSGTSEVNEQFF
J gene: TRBJ2-1; D gene: .; V gene: TRBV6-4; clone size: .; CDR3 DNA: TGTGCCAGCAGAGTAACAGGGAGCGATGAGCAGTTCTTC; CDR3 protein: CASRVTGSDEQFF
J gene: TRBJ2-3; D gene: .; V gene: TRBV29-1; clone size: once; CDR3 DNA: TGCAGCGTCGCGCCTGACCAGGGGAAAGATACGCAGTATTTT; CDR3 protein: CSVAPDQGKDTQYF
J gene: TRBJ2-7; D gene: TRBD1; V gene: TRBV27; clone size: once; CDR3 DNA: TGTGCCAGCAGTCCCATGACAGGGGGCTCCTACGAGCAGTACTTC; CDR3 protein: CASSPMTGGSYEQYF
J gene: TRBJ2-3; D gene: .; V gene: TRBV9; clone size: once; CDR3 DNA: TGTGCCAGCAGCGTAGCGTTTAGAGCGCATAGCACAGATACGCAGTATTTT; CDR3 protein: CASSVAFRAHSTDTQYF
J gene: TRBJ2-2; D gene: .; V gene: TRBV5-1; clone size: .; CDR3 DNA: TGCGCCAGCAGCTTGTCAGATAATGCGAACACCGGGGAGCTGTTTTTT; CDR3 protein: CASSLSDNANTGELFF
J gene: TRBJ2-1; D gene: TRBD2; V gene: TRBV9; clone size: .; CDR3 DNA: TGTGCCAGCAGCGCCGCCGCTTTGCGAACTAGCGGGAGGGCGGTTGAGCAGTTCTTC; CDR3 protein: CASSAAALRTSGRAVEQFF
J gene: TRBJ1-2; D gene: TRBD1; V gene: TRBV19; clone size: .; CDR3 DNA: TGTGCCAGTAGTATACCACCACAGGGGGCGAGAGTTTATGGCTACACCTTC; CDR3 protein: CASSIPPQGARVYGYTF
J gene: TRBJ1-2; D gene: TRBD1; V gene: TRBV7-2; clone size: .; CDR3 DNA: TGTGCCAGCAGCGGGGGACAGGGGGTTTATGGCTACACCTTC; CDR3 protein: CASSGGQGVYGYTF
J gene: TRBJ1-4; D gene: TRBD1; V gene: TRBV29-1; clone size: .; CDR3 DNA: TGCAGCGTTGAAGGGACAGGGGGCTCTAATGAAAAACTGTTTTTT; CDR3 protein: CSVEGTGGSNEKLFF
J gene: TRBJ2-1; D gene: TRBD2; V gene: TRBV27; clone size: once; CDR3 DNA: TGTGCCAGCAGCAGACTAGCGGGGACTTACAATGAGCAGTTCTTC; CDR3 protein: CASSRLAGTYNEQFF
J gene: TRBJ1-2; D gene: .; V gene: TRBV7-9; clone size: .; CDR3 DNA: TGTGCCAGCAGCTTAGTACTGCCTATCTATGGCTACACCTTC; CDR3 protein: CASSLVLPIYGYTF
J gene: TRBJ2-7; D gene: .; V gene: TRBV6-1; clone size: .; CDR3 DNA: TGTGCCAGCAGGCTGACTAATCTCTCCGAGCAGTACTTC; CDR3 protein: CASRLTNLSEQYF
J gene: TRBJ2-1; D gene: .; V gene: TRBV7-8; clone size: .; CDR3 DNA: TGTGCCAGCAGCTTAGCCTACCAATACTACAATGAGCAGTTCTTC; CDR3 protein: CASSLAYQYYNEQFF
J gene: TRBJ2-7; D gene: TRBD2; V gene: TRBV27; clone size: .; CDR3 DNA: TGTGCCAGCAGTTTAGGTTGGGGAGGGTCGGAAAACGAGCAGTACTTC; CDR3 protein: CASSLGWGGSENEQYF
J gene: TRBJ2-5; D gene: TRBD1; V gene: TRBV7-9; clone size: .; CDR3 DNA: TGTGCCAGCAGCTCCGCCGGGACAGGGGGCTTGGAGACCCAGTACTTC; CDR3 protein: CASSSAGTGGLETQYF
J gene: TRBJ2-7; D gene: TRBD1; V gene: TRBV6-5; clone size: .; CDR3 DNA: TGTGCCAGCAGTTACTCTTGGACAGGGGGCGGCAACGAGCAGTACTTC; CDR3 protein: CASSYSWTGGGNEQYF
J gene: TRBJ1-5; D gene: TRBD1; V gene: TRBV27; clone size: .; CDR3 DNA: TGTGCCAGCCGGGACAGACCTTACGGCAATCAGCCCCAGCATTTT; CDR3 protein: CASRDRPYGNQPQHF
J gene: TRBJ2-1; D gene: TRBD2; V gene: TRBV27; clone size: .; CDR3 DNA: TGTGCCAGCTGGACGGGGCGGGAGGGCCCCAATGAGCAGTTCTTC; CDR3 protein: CASWTGREGPNEQFF
J gene: TRBJ1-2; D gene: TRBD1; V gene: TRBV6-6; clone size: .; CDR3 DNA: TGTGCCAGCAGTTTCATCGCAGGGGGCGAGGATGGCTACACCTTC; CDR3 protein: CASSFIAGGEDGYTF
J gene: TRBJ2-1; D gene: TRBD2; V gene: TRBV19; clone size: .; CDR3 DNA: TGTGCCAGTAGTATATCAGGCGGGAGATACAATGAGCAGTTCTTC; CDR3 protein: CASSISGGRYNEQFF
J gene: TRBJ1-3; D gene: .; V gene: TRBV7-9; clone size: .; CDR3 DNA: TGTTCCAGCAGCTTTTCAGGGTCTGGAAACACCATATATTTT; CDR3 protein: CSSSFSGSGNTIYF
J gene: TRBJ2-1; D gene: TRBD2; V gene: TRBV11-3; clone size: .; CDR3 DNA: TGTGCCAGCAGCCCCGGACTAGCGGGAGGCCTCGGATGGGATGAGCAGTTCTTC; CDR3 protein: CASSPGLAGGLGWDEQFF
J gene: TRBJ2-2; D gene: .; V gene: TRBV4-1; clone size: once; CDR3 DNA: TGCGCCAGCAGCCAATACCCGGGACATCTAGACGGGGAGCTGTTTTTT; CDR3 protein: CASSQYPGHLDGELFF
J gene: TRBJ2-7; D gene: .; V gene: TRBV15; clone size: .; CDR3 DNA: TGTGCCACCAGCAGAGTTACAGGGTCCGGGGCAGGGCAGTACTTC; CDR3 protein: CATSRVTGSGAGQYF
J gene: TRBJ1-2; D gene: TRBD1; V gene: TRBV4-2; clone size: .; CDR3 DNA: TGTGCCAGCAGCCAGAGCTCCTCGACAGGGAACTATGGCTACACCTTC; CDR3 protein: CASSQSSSTGNYGYTF
J gene: TRBJ2-4; D gene: .; V gene: TRBV28; clone size: .; CDR3 DNA: TGTGCCAGCAGCCCGGTGAACAAAAACATTCAGTACTTC; CDR3 protein: CASSPVNKNIQYF
J gene: TRBJ2-1; D gene: .; V gene: TRBV5-1; clone size: .; CDR3 DNA: TGCGCCAGCAGCTTGGAAGGTAGCGCAGGATACAATGAGCAGTTCTTC; CDR3 protein: CASSLEGSAGYNEQFF
J gene: TRBJ1-4; D gene: TRBD1; V gene: TRBV6-1; clone size: once; CDR3 DNA: TGTGCCAGCAGTCCGGGACAGGGTGTCGAAAAACTGTTTTTT; CDR3 protein: CASSPGQGVEKLFF
J gene: TRBJ2-3; D gene: .; V gene: TRBV7-9; clone size: .; CDR3 DNA: TGTGCCAGCAGCTCCTTGGGCGGGAGCACAGATACGCAGTATTTT; CDR3 protein: CASSSLGGSTDTQYF
J gene: TRBJ2-1; D gene: TRBD1; V gene: TRBV7-3; clone size: .; CDR3 DNA: TGTGCCAGCAGCTCCCCGGACAGGGGGCACAATGAGCAGTTCTTC; CDR3 protein: CASSSPDRGHNEQFF
J gene: TRBJ2-7; D gene: .; V gene: TRBV4-1; clone size: .; CDR3 DNA: TGCGCCAGCAGTCTGGACTCAACCTACGAGCAGTACTTC; CDR3 protein: CASSLDSTYEQYF
J gene: TRBJ2-1; D gene: TRBD2; V gene: TRBV7-3; clone size: .; CDR3 DNA: TGTGCCAGCAGCTCACCGGGACTAGCGGGAGGGCCTTCCTACAATGAGCAGTTCTTC; CDR3 protein: CASSSPGLAGGPSYNEQFF
J gene: TRBJ2-7; D gene: TRBD1; V gene: TRBV7-9; clone size: .; CDR3 DNA: TGTGCCAGCAGCTTAGCGGGACAGGACGAGCAGTACTTC; CDR3 protein: CASSLAGQDEQYF
J gene: TRBJ2-3; D gene: .; V gene: TRBV7-3; clone size: .; CDR3 DNA: TGTGCCAGCAGGCTGACAAGCACAGATACGCAGTATTTT; CDR3 protein: CASRLTSTDTQYF